A single sample gave rise to the 30 T cell receptor beta chains below, sequenced in a study of Ad26.COV2.S vaccination and SARS-CoV-2 variants. Treatment of the sample: 15 to 20 received Ad26.COV2.S at low or high dose, single or two shots; 5 received placebo; per-sample allocation not given. Samples came from day 63 after the first vaccine or placebo injection. TCRdb's copy holds only in-frame clones and misses some; the assay was immunoSEQ multiplex PCR. The sample records about 480,000 clones, about 83% being singletons. This sample comprised peripheral blood, obtained in a trial of Ad26.COV2.S vaccine versus placebo. Receptor source: a person aged 18 to 59 who received the Ad26.COV2.S COVID-19 vaccine or a placebo.

The J gene is TRBJ2-5, the V gene TRBV28; tentative D call: TRBD2 (5 bases). Trimming stripped 2 bases from V and 1 base from J, with 17 bases between. CDR1 is MDHEN, CDR2 SYDVKM, per germline. This CDR3 region has 17 residues. Here the CDR3 DNA reads TGTGCCAGCAGTTTAGGGCGGCGCCCGGGGAGCCAAGAGACCCAGTACTTC. Translated, it gives CASSLGRRPGSQETQYF.

This rearrangement joins TRBV14 to TRBJ1-1; D is ambiguous. Germline V gives CDR1 SGHDN, CDR2 FVKESK. The ends were cut back, 5 bases at V and 6 bases at J, with 10 bases in the middle. The CDR3 spans 12 residues. The CDR3 nucleotides read TGTGCCAGCAGCAAAAAGCCCCCTGAAGCTTTCTTT. Its protein product is CASSKKPPEAFF.

The CDR3 sequence: CASSLKLGIEAFF. In nucleotides, the CDR3 is TGTGCCAGCAGCTTAAAACTCGGCATTGAAGCTTTCTTT. The chain links TRBV7-2 to TRBJ1-1; D gene uncertain. Germline values: CDR1 SGHTA, CDR2 FQGNSA. The V and J ends lost 2 bases and 7 bases respectively, with 11 bases between them. This CDR3 region has 13 residues. Using reference TRBV7-2 and TRBJ1-1 for the parts outside the CDR3, the full variable domain is GAGVSQSPSNKVTEKGKDVELRCDPISGHTALYWYRQSLGQGLEFLIYFQGNSAPDKSGLPSDRFSAERTGGSVSTLTIQRTQQEDSAVYLCASSLKLGIEAFFGQGTRLTVV.

This clone has a single count. V gene TRBV7-2 combines with J gene TRBJ2-5, with 8 bases aligning to TRBD2. The CDR3 has 17 amino acids. The germline CDR1 and CDR2 sequences are SGHTA and FQGNSA. The junction had 7 bases not matched to a gene; V was cut back by 1 base and J by 0 bases. CDR3 loop: CASSLGGSGVYQETQYF. The CDR3 bases are TGTGCCAGCAGCTTAGGGGGTAGCGGGGTGTACCAAGAGACCCAGTACTTC.

V gene TRBV7-2 combines with J gene TRBJ2-7; unclear D gene. V shed 1 base and J shed 3 bases, with 16 bases lying between them. The CDR3 is made up of 16 amino acids. From germline, CDR1 is SGHTA and CDR2 FQGNSA. The CDR3 region has the DNA TGTGCCAGCAGCTTAGGCGGCTGGCGGACCCTCTACGAGCAGTACTTC. Translating it yields CASSLGGWRTLYEQYF.

V gene TRBV3-1 (or the pseudogene TRBV3-2) combines with J gene TRBJ2-2; D remains ambiguous. The CDR3 covers 13 residues. Between the trimmed V and J ends, which lost 0 bases and 12 bases, there was a span of 11 bases. Germline CDR1 is LGHDT and CDR2 is YNNKEL (reference sequence). The CDR3 bases are TGTGCCAGCAGCCAAGATGGCCTGGGAAAGCTGTTTTTT. The encoded protein is CASSQDGLGKLFF.

This chain uses TRBV3-1 (or the pseudogene TRBV3-2) with TRBJ2-7; D possibly corresponds to TRBD2 (5 bases). The CDR3 runs 14 residues. With 5 bases removed from V and 2 bases from J, the gap between germline ends came to 13 bases. Germline assignment: CDR1 LGHDT and CDR2 YNNKEL (reference sequence). Here the CDR3 reads CASSIGRGTYEQYF. The CDR3 DNA is TGTGCCAGCAGCATCGGCAGAGGGACCTACGAGCAGTACTTC.

V usage is TRBV5-1 and J usage is TRBJ2-2, with D perhaps TRBD1 (5 bases). The germline gives CDR1 SGHRS, CDR2 YFSETQ. V dropped 4 bases and J dropped 1 base, with 11 bases sitting between them. There are 15 residues in the CDR3. For the CDR3, the DNA is TGCGCCAGCAGCCCGTATGGACAGAACACCGGGGAGCTGTTTTTT. Its protein product is CASSPYGQNTGELFF.

The gene calls are TRBV5-1 and TRBJ2-5; no clear D gene. V lost 0 bases to trimming and J lost 1 base, with 10 bases between them. CDR3 length equals 15 residues. CDR1 is SGHRS and CDR2 is YFSETQ in the germline V gene. This chain's CDR3 is CASSLVATSQETQYF. The DNA of the CDR3 is TGCGCCAGCAGCTTGGTGGCAACCTCCCAAGAGACCCAGTACTTC.

The chain combines TRBV19 with TRBJ1-2; TRBD1 matches 8 bases. V was clipped by 11 bases and J by 2 bases; unmatched bases: 10. This CDR3 spans 14 amino acids. The germline CDR1 and CDR2 sequences are LNHDA and SQIVND (reference sequence). The CDR3 DNA sequence: TGTGCCTCACGGACAGGGTCAACCAACTATGGCTACACCTTC. Translation gives CASRTGSTNYGYTF.

This chain joins TRBV14 and TRBJ2-3, with no clear D. Germline V gives CDR1 SGHDN, CDR2 FVKESK. This CDR3 region has 15 residues. V lost 0 bases and J lost 1, with 8 bases in between. CDR3: CASSQDLRGTDTQYF. As DNA, the CDR3 is TGTGCCAGCAGCCAAGATCTCAGAGGCACAGATACGCAGTATTTT.

V and J are TRBV5-1 and TRBJ1-2; 7 bases line up with TRBD1. V was pared by 4 bases and J by 9 bases, with 9 bases of the junction left unmatched. The germline V gene encodes CDR1 SGHRS and CDR2 YFSETQ. The CDR3 length is 13 residues. The CDR3 loop reads CASSLGQPVSYTF. The CDR3 nucleotides read TGCGCCAGCAGCCTGGGACAGCCAGTCAGCTACACCTTC.

The chain employs TRBV10-3 and TRBJ2-3; TRBD1 is a possible D gene (5 bases). Per the germline V gene, CDR1 is ENHRY and CDR2 is SYGVKD. This CDR3 has 15 residues. V was shortened by 11 bases and J by 3 bases, with 21 bases between the two germline ends. CDR3 in DNA: TGTGCCGCCCGAGGACACTACTCCTTTACAGATACGCAGTATTTT. The encoded protein is CAARGHYSFTDTQYF.

This clone was detected once. The chain links TRBV28 to TRBJ2-7; D remains ambiguous. The CDR3 extends over 15 amino acids. Trimming stripped 5 bases from V and 7 bases from J, with 21 bases between. From germline, CDR1 is MDHEN and CDR2 SYDVKM. This chain's CDR3 is CASSPVTRRGGEQYF. In DNA, the CDR3 is TGTGCCAGCAGTCCGGTCACACGACGAGGTGGGGAGCAGTACTTC.

This clone was counted once. The V gene is TRBV29-1, the J gene TRBJ2-7; D may be TRBD2 (6 bases). Trimming took 3 bases from V and 5 from J, leaving 11 bases between them. The CDR3 is 12 residues long. Germline values: CDR1 SQVTM, CDR2 ANQGSEA. CDR3 in amino acids: CSVEEGVDEQYF. CDR3 DNA: TGCAGCGTTGAGGAGGGCGTCGACGAGCAGTACTTC.

The chain employs TRBV5-6 and TRBJ1-1; possible D gene TRBD1, 5 bases. Trimming removed 4 bases at V and 4 bases at J, with 17 bases between. CDR1 is SGHDT and CDR2 is YYEEEE in the germline V gene. The CDR3 has 15 amino acids. The CDR3 protein is CASSTVQGGVTEAFF. The CDR3 DNA follows: TGTGCCAGCAGCACCGTCCAGGGTGGCGTCACTGAAGCTTTCTTT.

V gene TRBV7-9 combines with J gene TRBJ2-1, with 7 bases that match TRBD2. There are 14 residues in the CDR3. The germline V gene has CDR1 SEHNR and CDR2 FQNEAQ (reference sequence). The trim removed 5 bases at V and 4 bases at J, leaving 5 bases unmatched. DNA of the CDR3: TGTGCCAGCAGCAAGGGACTACTATACAATGAGCAGTTCTTC. This codes for CASSKGLLYNEQFF.

This rearrangement joins TRBV5-1 to TRBJ1-5, with D perhaps matching TRBD1 (6 bases). Germline CDR1 and CDR2: SGHRS and YFSETQ. This CDR3 has 14 amino acids. The V end was cut by 0 bases, the J end by 9 bases, with 13 bases between. CDR3 sequence: CASSLEFGGLPQHF. The CDR3 nucleotides read TGCGCCAGCAGCTTGGAATTCGGGGGCCTGCCCCAGCATTTT. Combining the CDR3 with reference TRBV5-1 and TRBJ1-5 gives the whole variable domain KAGVTQTPRYLIKTRGQQVTLSCSPISGHRSVSWYQQTPGQGLQFLFEYFSETQRNKGNFPGRFSGRQFSNSRSEMNVSTLELGDSALYLCASSLEFGGLPQHFGDGTRLSIL.

The CDR3 loop reads CATIDRRTDGYTF. CDR3 bases: TGTGCCACCATCGACAGGAGAACTGATGGCTACACCTTC. The chain employs TRBV19 and TRBJ1-2; weak D call: TRBD1 (6 bases). The length of the CDR3 is 13 residues. Between the trimmed V and J ends, which lost 10 bases and 6 bases, there was a span of 18 bases. Per germline, CDR1 LNHDA and CDR2 SQIVND (reference sequence). The full variable domain, in which reference TRBV19 and TRBJ1-2 provide the parts outside the CDR3, is DGGITQSPKYLFRKEGQNVTLSCEQNLNHDAMYWYRQDPGQGLRLIYYSQIVNDFQKGDIAEGYSVSREKKESFPLTVTSAQKNPTAFYLCATIDRRTDGYTFGSGTRLTVV.

At least ten counts were recorded for this clone. This chain connects TRBV20-1 to TRBJ2-5; 7 bases line up with TRBD1. The CDR3 is 15 residues long. Trimming took 3 bases from V and 3 from J; bases not matched to a gene: 10. CDR1 is DFQATT and CDR2 is SNEGSKA in the germline V gene (reference sequence). CDR3 nucleotide sequence: TGCAGTGCTAGTTCTCCCCGGACAGGCAAAGAGACCCAGTACTTC. Translation gives CSASSPRTGKETQYF.

The J gene is TRBJ1-2, the V gene TRBV7-6; possible D gene TRBD1, 5 bases. V was trimmed by 6 bases and J by 6 bases, leaving 14 bases between them. Germline V CDR1 and CDR2: SGHVS, FNYEAQ. This CDR3 comprises 13 residues. The CDR3 nucleotides read TGTGCCAGCAGTCCCGCCAGGGTAGATGGCTACACCTTC. This encodes CASSPARVDGYTF. The variable domain in full, with the rest retrieved from reference TRBV7-6 and TRBJ1-2, is GAGVSQSPRYKVTKRGQDVALRCDPISGHVSLYWYRQALGQGPEFLTYFNYEAQQDKSGLPNDRFSAERPEGSISTLTIQRTEQRDSAMYRCASSPARVDGYTFGSGTRLTVV.

The chain employs TRBV2 and TRBJ1-6; possibly TRBD1 for D (5 bases). Germline V gene data show CDR1 as SNHLY and CDR2 as FYNNEI. The CDR3 has 15 residues. Deletions cut 2 bases from V and 7 bases from J, with 12 bases between. CDR3 nucleotide sequence: TGTGCCAGCAGTGAAACCGGGGGTAGGAATTCACCCCTCCACTTT. Amino acid sequence: CASSETGGRNSPLHF.

The gene calls are TRBV9 and TRBJ2-2, with D maybe TRBD2 (7 bases). The V and J ends lost 0 bases and 6 bases respectively, with 15 bases between them. The CDR3 contains 16 residues. Germline assignment: CDR1 SGDLS and CDR2 YYNGEE. The CDR3 protein is CASSVGGGGGAGELFF. The CDR3 nucleotides are TGTGCCAGCAGCGTAGGCGGGGGCGGCGGAGCCGGGGAGCTGTTTTTT.

The chain carries TRBV30 and TRBJ2-1; D perhaps matches TRBD1 (7 bases). V lost 4 bases and J 9 bases, leaving 22 bases between the germline ends. The germline V gene has CDR1 GTSNPN and CDR2 SVGIG (reference sequence). The CDR3 has 15 residues. Here the CDR3 DNA reads TGTGCCTGGAATCCCTCAGGGGGGCCAGCCGCTGAGCAGTTCTTC. Its protein product is CAWNPSGGPAAEQFF.

The gene calls are TRBV9 and TRBJ1-1, with D unresolved. The germline V gene encodes CDR1 SGDLS and CDR2 YYNGEE. Between the trimmed V and J ends, which lost 3 bases and 5 bases, there was a span of 11 bases. The length of the CDR3 is 13 residues. For the CDR3, the DNA is TGTGCCAGCAGCGCAACACTGGGAACTGAAGCTTTCTTT. This encodes CASSATLGTEAFF.

The rearrangement joins TRBV27 to TRBJ2-2; D uncertain. V dropped 2 bases and J dropped 6 bases, with 13 bases sitting between them. This CDR3 comprises 15 residues. Germline CDR1 reads MNHEY; CDR2 reads SMNVEV (reference sequence). CDR3 DNA: TGTGCCAGCAGTTTACGGGTTCCGTTTGCCGGGGAGCTGTTTTTT. Protein: CASSLRVPFAGELFF.

The rearrangement uses TRBV5-6 and TRBJ2-4; 9 nucleotides align to TRBD1. Germline V CDR1 and CDR2: SGHDT, YYEEEE. Losses at the gene ends were 4 bases for V and 4 bases for J; bases not matched to a gene: 6. The CDR3 extends over 15 amino acids. CDR3 amino acids: CASSPRDRVKNIQYF. The CDR3 nucleotides are TGTGCCAGCAGCCCGCGGGACAGGGTGAAAAACATTCAGTACTTC.

The gene calls are TRBV7-3 and TRBJ2-1; TRBD2 matches at 10 bases. The V gene's germline CDR1 is SGHTA and CDR2 FQGTGA. The J segment lost 6 bases and the V segment lost 5 bases, leaving 10 bases of the junction unmatched. CDR3 length equals 16 residues. CDR3 loop: CASSLATSGIGNEQFF. The CDR3 DNA sequence: TGTGCCAGCAGCCTAGCCACTAGCGGGATAGGCAATGAGCAGTTCTTC.

This clone came up once. The chain carries TRBV4-3 and TRBJ2-7; TRBD1 or TRBD2 may be the D gene (6 bases each). The CDR3 runs to 15 residues. Trimming cost V 1 base and J 0 bases, with 10 bases left between them. Germline-derived CDR1 and CDR2 are LGHNA and YSLEER. The CDR3 DNA sequence: TGCGCCAGCAGCCAAGGGCGGGACACCTCCTACGAGCAGTACTTC. Protein product: CASSQGRDTSYEQYF.

The chain combines TRBV5-5 with TRBJ2-4; a possible D gene is TRBD1 (5 bases). CDR1 is SGHKS, CDR2 YYEKEE, per germline (reference sequence). Trimming removed 4 bases at V and 1 base at J, with 21 bases between. The CDR3 loop spans 18 amino acids. CDR3: CASSLDPDSYHAKNIQYF. DNA of the CDR3: TGTGCCAGCAGCCTGGATCCCGACAGCTACCATGCCAAAAACATTCAGTACTTC.